The entry that follows covers one T cell receptor beta chain sequence. Its antigen is still unknown. This CDR3 is 15 amino acids long. Trimming at V came to 0 bases and at J to 6 bases, leaving 7 bases not matched to a gene. Germline V CDR1 and CDR2: SGHNT, YYREEE (reference sequence). The data originate from a study of cytomegalovirus exposure and HLA in healthy donors. Study-wide results and limits: Associated with HLA alleles at 0.05 false discovery rate in a later analysis were about 17,000 TCR beta sequences. One cluster of highly shared sequence variants probably arose as a sequencing artifact.

Primers for the PCR totalled 60 Vbeta and 13 Jbeta. Repertoires were generated with immunoSEQ multiplex PCR, while TCRdb's copy carries only in-frame clones and drops some. The sample carries about 150,000 clones, roughly 79% recorded once. This receptor was identified in a man between 18 and 35 years old in good health and CMV-seronegative. The chain recombines TRBV5-4 with TRBJ2-7, with 9 bases aligning to TRBD2. Sequencing was performed on PBMCs. The CDR3 sequence: CASSLGGGGAFEQYV. The CDR3 nucleotides are TGTGCCAGCAGCTTGGGAGGCGGGGGGGCTTTCGAGCAGTACGTC.